The following is a T cell receptor (beta chain) sequence with its context. What it recognizes is unknown. This specimen comes from a study of CD8 T cells in ankylosing spondylitis. General observations from the study: Clones linked to the disease showed a CD8+ phenotype. They occurred at relatively low frequencies in peripheral blood. For ankylosing spondylitis blood, a TCR beta motif of several highly homologous variants appeared characteristic. Researchers reportedly found disease-linked clones significantly enriched in matched ankylosing spondylitis synovial fluid.

This CDR3 has 13 residues. V was pared by 2 bases and J by 7 bases, with 13 bases between. From germline, CDR1 is SGHRS and CDR2 YFSETQ. By quantitative 5'-RACE with molecular barcodes, the TCR beta libraries were made. TCRdb recomputed calls from the 5' RACE reads with MiXCR, one row per CDR3 protein. The sample holds approximately 240,000 distinct CDR3 sequences; roughly a quarter are singletons and the top ten take roughly 0.6%. V gene TRBV5-1 combines with J gene TRBJ2-7; D is possibly TRBD2 (7 bases). The clonotype originates from a male donor with ankylosing spondylitis or in good health (not recorded which). Material for sequencing was blood, either unsorted or a sorted T cell fraction (not recorded which). The DNA for the CDR3 is TGCGCCAGCAGCTTACGGGGGGCGGGAGAGCAGTACTTC. Encoded protein: CASSLRGAGEQYF.